Shown below are 20 T cell receptor beta chains from a single sample sequenced in a study of blood T cells in healthy people across ages. The use of a sample-barcoded 5' primer and a J-beta primer mix characterized a second PCR of roughly 6 to 12 cycles. TCRdb passed the 5' RACE reads through MiXCR, listing each CDR3 protein once. The sample holds about 1,400,000 distinct CDR3 sequences, around 59% seen once. The sample comprised blood. These receptor sequences come from a man younger than 30 in good health.

The chain uses TRBV2 and TRBJ2-1; D unclear. From germline, CDR1 is SNHLY and CDR2 FYNNEI. The V end lost 7 bases, the J end lost 2 bases, and 9 bases lay between the germline ends. CDR3 length: 13 amino acids. In DNA, the CDR3 is TGTGCCAGCACGGCTGGGACCTACAATGAGCAGTTCTTC. Protein product: CASTAGTYNEQFF.

The chain recombines TRBV25-1 with TRBJ1-4; the D gene is possibly TRBD1 (5 bases). Germline CDR1 is MGHDK and CDR2 is SYGVNS. The CDR3 covers 13 residues. With 4 bases removed from V and 8 bases from J, the gap between germline ends came to 11 bases. CDR3 DNA: TGTGCCAGCAGTGTTCTTTCAGGGGAAAAACTGTTTTTT. It codes for CASSVLSGEKLFF.

The rearrangement joins TRBV27 to TRBJ1-1; 7 bases fit TRBD1. The length of the CDR3 is 15 residues. Losses at the gene ends were 3 bases for V and 6 bases for J; bases not matched to a gene: 10. The germline gives CDR1 MNHEY, CDR2 SMNVEV (reference sequence). DNA for the CDR3: TGTGCCAGCAGTTTGACGGGACAAGGGGGCCCTGAAGCTTTCTTT. Translating it yields CASSLTGQGGPEAFF.

This clonotype was counted between two and nine times. V is TRBV7-2 and J is TRBJ2-5; D may be TRBD2 (7 bases). Germline V gene sequence: CDR1 SGHTA, CDR2 FQGNSA. The V end lost 4 bases, the J end lost 5 bases, and 20 bases lay between the germline ends. The CDR3 runs to 16 residues. The DNA of the CDR3 is TGTGCCAGCAGCTCCCTAGGGGGGGGTCTAAGGGAGACCCAGTACTTC. Its protein is CASSSLGGGLRETQYF.

This sequence joins TRBV6-6 and TRBJ2-3; possible D gene TRBD2, 5 bases. The V gene's germline CDR1 is MNHNY and CDR2 SVGAGI (reference sequence). The CDR3 contains 15 residues. Trimming cost V 5 bases and J 2 bases, with 14 bases left between them. Written as DNA, the CDR3 is TGTGCCAGCAGTCTGAGGGCCTTTACCACAGATACGCAGTATTTT. Residues: CASSLRAFTTDTQYF.

There are a few counts of this clonotype. The V and J genes are TRBV6-5 and TRBJ2-1, with D perhaps TRBD1 (8 bases). In germline, CDR1 is MNHEY, CDR2 SVGAGI. The CDR3 extends over 14 amino acids. Trimming took off 6 bases at V and 6 bases at J, with 15 bases between the two ends. The CDR3 protein is CASRRQGRGNEQFF. The CDR3 DNA is TGTGCCAGCAGGAGACAGGGGAGGGGCAATGAGCAGTTCTTC.

Comments on this clonotype: Compared with germline, one end of the junction differs, possibly owing to a read error. The chain combines TRBV11-2 with TRBJ2-5; D possibly corresponds to TRBD1 (5 bases). The CDR3 contains 14 residues. Germline assignment: CDR1 SGHAT and CDR2 FQNNGV. Here the CDR3 DNA reads TGTGCCGGCAGCGTAGATGCAGGGTCCTACGAACAGTACTTC. Its translation: CAGSVDAGSYEQYF.

The chain carries TRBV27 and TRBJ2-1; 8 nucleotides match TRBD2. V lost 3 bases, J lost 6 bases, and 13 bases stayed unmatched. CDR3 size: 17 residues. CDR1 MNHEY and CDR2 SMNVEV come from the germline V gene (reference sequence). CDR3 coding DNA: TGTGCCAGCAGTTTCCCCTCGTTTAGCGGGGCGATCAATGAGCAGTTCTTC. Translation: CASSFPSFSGAINEQFF.

The V call is TRBV28, the J call TRBJ2-7; D tentatively fits TRBD1 or TRBD2 (7 bases each). The V gene's germline CDR1 is MDHEN and CDR2 SYDVKM. The ends were cut back, 3 bases at V and 6 bases at J, with 15 bases in the middle. The CDR3 extends over 14 amino acids. The CDR3: CASSFFDREGEQYF. In DNA, the CDR3 is TGTGCCAGCAGTTTCTTCGACAGGGAGGGCGAGCAGTACTTC.

This chain uses TRBV9 with TRBJ2-4; possibly TRBD2 for D (7 bases). This CDR3 has 14 residues. Germline CDR1 and CDR2: SGDLS and YYNGEE. Trimming took 8 bases from V and 7 from J, leaving 19 bases between them. CDR3 residues: CASGGGVLQNIQYF. CDR3 in DNA: TGTGCCAGTGGAGGGGGGGTGCTCCAGAACATTCAGTACTTC.

The rearrangement uses TRBV28 and TRBJ2-4, with D maybe TRBD1 (5 bases). In germline, CDR1 is MDHEN, CDR2 SYDVKM. The ends were cut back, 2 bases at V and 1 base at J, with 15 bases in the middle. CDR3 length: 17 residues. CDR3: CASSLRGIRVAKNIQYF. The DNA for the CDR3 is TGTGCCAGCAGTTTAAGGGGTATAAGGGTGGCCAAAAACATTCAGTACTTC.

The table lists this clonotype with a few counts. The chain joins TRBV6-6 to TRBJ2-7, with TRBD1 matching over 7 bases. Germline-derived CDR1 and CDR2 are MNHNY and SVGAGI (reference sequence). This CDR3 has 17 amino acids. Germline trimming cut 0 bases from V and 4 bases from J; bases unmatched to any gene: 12. The CDR3, as DNA: TGTGCCAGCAGTTACTCCCGACCACAGGGGAATTTTTACGAGCAGTACTTC. Translated: CASSYSRPQGNFYEQYF.

This rearrangement joins TRBV4-2 to TRBJ2-1; 9 positions agree with TRBD2. Germline V lookup: CDR1 LGHNA, CDR2 YNFKEQ. The CDR3 consists of 16 residues. J lost 5 bases, V lost 0 bases, and 5 bases had no gene match. CDR3 nucleotides: TGTGCCAGCAGCCAAGATAAAGCGGGAGGACACAATGAGCAGTTCTTC. This codes for CASSQDKAGGHNEQFF.

The chain couples TRBV10-2 to TRBJ2-3; D possibly corresponds to TRBD2 (6 bases). The germline V gene encodes CDR1 WSHSY and CDR2 SAAADI. This CDR3 comprises 13 residues. With 6 bases removed from V and 4 bases from J, the gap between germline ends came to 11 bases. The DNA for the CDR3 is TGCGCCAGCAGGTTCTGGGGGGCAGATACGCAGTATTTT. It translates to CASRFWGADTQYF.

The V call is TRBV6-5, the J call TRBJ1-1, with 8 bases matching TRBD1. The CDR3 is 15 residues long. Germline V CDR1 and CDR2: MNHEY, SVGAGI. The V and J ends lost 2 bases and 4 bases, in that order; junction bases with no gene match: 6. The CDR3 region is CASSYPGGRGTEAFF. Written as DNA, the CDR3 is TGTGCCAGCAGTTACCCAGGGGGCAGGGGCACTGAAGCTTTCTTT.

V is TRBV7-9 and J is TRBJ1-4, with 7 bases matching TRBD1. This CDR3 spans 11 amino acids. In germline, CDR1 is SEHNR, CDR2 FQNEAQ (reference sequence). The J segment lost 12 bases and the V segment lost 10 bases, leaving 8 bases of the junction unmatched. CDR3 loop: CATRGRGELFF. As DNA, the CDR3 is TGTGCCACCCGGGGCAGGGGGGAACTGTTTTTT.

This chain links TRBV5-1 with TRBJ2-3; TRBD2 agrees at 7 bases. Germline V gives CDR1 SGHRS, CDR2 YFSETQ. The CDR3 sequence is 15 residues long. V lost 6 bases to trimming and J lost 0 bases; unmatched junction nucleotides: 7. CDR3 sequence: CASIRGGASTDTQYF. Here the CDR3 DNA reads TGCGCCAGCATCCGCGGGGGAGCTAGCACAGATACGCAGTATTTT.

The rearrangement links TRBV12-3 or TRBV12-4 to TRBJ1-5, with 8 bases matching TRBD1. The V gene end was trimmed by 7 bases and the J gene end by 2 bases; junction bases not matched to a gene: 10. CDR3 length: 16 amino acids. CDR3 residues: CASTAQGADGNQPQHF. The CDR3, as DNA: TGTGCCAGCACAGCCCAGGGGGCAGACGGCAATCAGCCCCAGCATTTT.

The chain recombines TRBV7-6 with TRBJ2-5; D is perhaps TRBD2 (6 bases). The closer fit of TRBJ2-7 to the DNA end suggests the J call may be wrong. The CDR3 covers 15 residues. CDR1 and CDR2 (germline): SGHVS, FNYEAQ. CDR3 DNA sequence: TGTGCCAGCAGGCAGAAGAGCGGGTCATGGGACGAGCAGTACTTC. This gives the protein CASRQKSGSWDEQYF.

V is TRBV9 and J is TRBJ2-5; a weak D match, TRBD2 (6 bases). This CDR3 region has 16 residues. Trimming removed 0 bases at V and 5 bases at J, with 17 bases between. Per germline, CDR1 SGDLS and CDR2 YYNGEE. Written as DNA, the CDR3 is TGTGCCAGCAGCGTAGATACTAGGAGGGGTTGGGAGACCCAGTACTTC. Translated, it gives CASSVDTRRGWETQYF.